One and the same sample provided the 21 T cell receptor beta chains below, sequenced in a study of T-cell memory formation after mild COVID-19. TCRdb redid the calling of the 5' RACE reads with MiXCR, one entry per CDR3 protein. The sample has 300,000 to 400,000 distinct CDR3 sequences; about 16% are singletons. The material sequenced was PBMCs or a T cell subset sorted from them (not recorded which). These receptors were collected from a man younger than 35 who had mild COVID-19 (a few samples of this study predate the infection). Cell type and time point are not known.

CDR3: CASSVAPGEVYEQYF. CDR3 nucleotides: TGTGCCAGCAGCGTAGCCCCCGGGGAGGTCTACGAGCAGTACTTC. V is TRBV9 and J is TRBJ2-7; D perhaps matches TRBD2 (6 bases). The CDR3 is made up of 15 amino acids. The V end was cut by 0 bases, the J end by 3 bases, with 13 bases between. In germline, CDR1 is SGDLS, CDR2 YYNGEE.

CDR3 in DNA: TGTGCCAGCACGTCTAGGGGAAAGCAGCCCCAGCATTTT. Protein: CASTSRGKQPQHF. The chain joins TRBV12-3 or TRBV12-4 to TRBJ1-5; D might be TRBD1 (5 bases). The ends were cut back, 7 bases at V and 7 bases at J, with 14 bases in the middle. This CDR3 comprises 13 residues.

This clonotype was observed a handful of times. The CDR3 sequence is CASSSPRGLAGGPVQETQYF. Written as DNA, the CDR3 is TGTGCCAGCAGCTCGCCCCGTGGGCTAGCGGGGGGGCCGGTACAAGAGACCCAGTACTTC. V is TRBV11-2 and J is TRBJ2-5; TRBD2 agrees at 12 bases. CDR3 length: 20 amino acids. Trimming cost V 4 bases and J 2 bases; bases outside gene matches: 17. Germline assignment: CDR1 SGHAT and CDR2 FQNNGV.

This clonotype was observed a single time. The V gene is TRBV11-2, the J gene TRBJ1-2; D gene unclear. This CDR3 spans 15 amino acids. The V gene's germline CDR1 is SGHAT and CDR2 FQNNGV. Trimming cost V 1 base and J 4 bases, with 13 bases left between them. CDR3 DNA sequence: TGTGCCAGCAGCTTAGGGGTCACACGGGTCTATGGCTACACCTTC. The encoded protein is CASSLGVTRVYGYTF.

The chain employs TRBV7-2 and TRBJ2-6, with no clear D. The CDR3 contains 17 residues. The V end lost 2 bases, the J end lost 0 bases, and 11 bases lay between the germline ends. Germline assignment: CDR1 SGHTA and CDR2 FQGNSA. CDR3 sequence reads: CASSLRALTSGANVLTF. CDR3 coding DNA: TGTGCCAGCAGCTTAAGGGCACTGACCTCTGGGGCCAACGTCCTGACTTTC.

The chain joins TRBV27 to TRBJ2-1; weak D call: TRBD1 (6 bases). This CDR3 has 14 amino acids. V was pared by 6 bases and J by 8 bases, with 17 bases between. The germline gives CDR1 MNHEY, CDR2 SMNVEV (reference sequence). The CDR3 loop reads CASSHHTPGDEQFF. The CDR3 DNA follows: TGTGCCAGCAGCCACCACACACCAGGGGATGAGCAGTTCTTC.

This chain connects TRBV5-1 to TRBJ2-2; D uncertain. This CDR3 is built from 14 residues. CDR1 and CDR2 (germline): SGHRS, YFSETQ. Deletions cut 1 base from V and 7 bases from J, with 11 bases between. The CDR3 sequence is CASSLTLGFGELFF. CDR3 coding DNA: TGCGCCAGCAGCTTGACGTTGGGTTTCGGGGAGCTGTTTTTT.

This clonotype was seen repeatedly, ten times or more. The genes are TRBV7-2 and TRBJ2-3; possible D gene TRBD1, 5 bases. CDR3 size: 15 residues. Germline V CDR1 and CDR2: SGHTA, FQGNSA. V dropped 4 bases and J dropped 2 bases, with 13 bases sitting between them. The chain's CDR3 is CASSSGAQFTDTQYF. CDR3 nucleotide sequence: TGTGCCAGCAGCTCTGGGGCCCAATTCACAGATACGCAGTATTTT.

The chain uses TRBV3-1 and TRBJ2-7; D gene uncertain. Deletions cut 3 bases from V and 1 base from J, with 4 bases between. Per germline, CDR1 LGHDT and CDR2 YNNKEL (reference sequence). The CDR3 contains 12 residues. The CDR3 DNA reads TGTGCCAGCAGCCACACTTCCTACGAGCAGTACTTC. It is translated as CASSHTSYEQYF.

The chain is built from TRBV4-1 and TRBJ1-6, with D perhaps matching TRBD1 (5 bases). V was cut by 1 base and J by 13 bases, with 8 bases left in between. Germline V lookup: CDR1 MGHRA, CDR2 YSYEKL. The CDR3 totals 12 residues. The CDR3 DNA reads as TGCGCCAGCAGCCAAGTGGGGCGGCCCCTCCACTTT. Its protein product is CASSQVGRPLHF.

The chain recombines TRBV9 with TRBJ2-3, with 11 nucleotides matching TRBD2. V was pared by 3 bases and J by 5 bases, with 5 bases of the junction left unmatched. The CDR3 is made up of 15 amino acids. CDR1 is SGDLS and CDR2 is YYNGEE in the germline V gene. CDR3 in amino acids: CASSATSGIGDTQYF. The CDR3 coding sequence is TGTGCCAGCAGCGCGACTAGCGGGATTGGAGATACGCAGTATTTT. The full variable domain, rest sourced from reference TRBV9 and TRBJ2-3, is DSGVTQTPKHLITATGQRVTLRCSPRSGDLSVYWYQQSLDQGLQFLIQYYNGEERAKGNILERFSAQQFPDLHSELNLSSLELGDSALYFCASSATSGIGDTQYFGPGTRLTVL.

This clonotype was detected only a few times. The V gene is TRBV4-1, the J gene TRBJ1-2; no clear D. The CDR3 contains 14 residues. The V end was cut by 8 bases, the J end by 4 bases, with 17 bases between. The germline V gene encodes CDR1 MGHRA and CDR2 YSYEKL. CDR3 in DNA: TGCGCCAGCGCAACAGTATTGCCCTCCTATGGCTACACCTTC. Amino acids: CASATVLPSYGYTF.

This clonotype was picked up a small number of times. The CDR3 sequence: CASSGNRDRATPAFF. The DNA for the CDR3 is TGCGCCAGCAGCGGAAACAGGGATAGGGCAACTCCAGCTTTCTTT. The chain carries TRBV10-2 and TRBJ1-1; tentative D call: TRBD1 (6 bases). V was cut by 6 bases and J by 10 bases, with 24 bases left in between. CDR3 length: 15 residues. Germline CDR1 is WSHSY and CDR2 is SAAADI.

This sequence joins TRBV27 and TRBJ1-5; D possibly corresponds to TRBD1 (5 bases). Trimming shortened V by 4 bases and J by 2 bases, and 12 bases separated the two germline ends. Germline lookup yields CDR1 MNHEY and CDR2 SMNVEV (reference sequence). This CDR3 spans 15 amino acids. The DNA for the CDR3 is TGTGCCAGCAGTTATACAGGTCGGGGCAATCAGCCCCAGCATTTT. Protein product: CASSYTGRGNQPQHF.

This clonotype has only a few counts. The J gene is TRBJ1-1, the V gene TRBV6-5; TRBD1 matches 9 bases. Germline V gives CDR1 MNHEY, CDR2 SVGAGI. The CDR3 consists of 13 residues. V was clipped by 5 bases and J by 3 bases; unmatched bases: 1. CDR3 coding DNA: TGTGCCAGCAGTACAGGGGGCTACACTGAAGCTTTCTTT. It is translated as CASSTGGYTEAFF.

This clonotype came up many times. This chain connects TRBV7-9 to TRBJ1-5; D not certain. The CDR3 runs to 14 residues. V lost 4 bases and J 2 bases, leaving 9 bases between the germline ends. Looked up from germline, CDR1 is SEHNR and CDR2 is FQNEAQ (reference sequence). The CDR3 DNA reads as TGTGCCAGCAGCTCGGGGTATGGCAATCAGCCCCAGCATTTT. Its protein product is CASSSGYGNQPQHF.

V and J are TRBV6-5 and TRBJ1-2; 7 positions match TRBD1. The CDR3 covers 12 residues. Per the germline V gene, CDR1 is MNHEY and CDR2 is SVGAGI. After removal of 6 bases from V and 7 bases from J, the junction contained 5 bases not matched to a gene. The CDR3 region has the DNA TGTGCCAGCAGCAGACAGGGTGCTGGCTACACCTTC. Protein sequence: CASSRQGAGYTF.

The gene calls are TRBV20-1 and TRBJ2-7; D is possibly TRBD2 (6 bases). This CDR3 spans 13 amino acids. Germline V CDR1 and CDR2: DFQATT, SNEGSKA (reference sequence). Trimming took off 4 bases at V and 0 bases at J, with 10 bases between the two ends. The CDR3 region is CSATGTDSYEQYF. The CDR3 bases are TGCAGTGCTACCGGGACTGACTCCTACGAGCAGTACTTC.

The chain is built from TRBV7-6 and TRBJ2-1; 9 bases fit TRBD2. Germline-derived CDR1 and CDR2 are SGHVS and FNYEAQ. This CDR3 contains 16 residues. Germline trimming cut 3 bases from V and 3 bases from J; bases unmatched to any gene: 6. The CDR3 loop reads CASSFLGAGGYNEQFF. The CDR3 DNA is TGTGCCAGCAGCTTTTTGGGAGCGGGGGGCTACAATGAGCAGTTCTTC.

This clonotype has more than one count but fewer than ten. The chain uses TRBV28 and TRBJ1-5, with D perhaps matching TRBD1 (5 bases). V was shortened by 6 bases and J by 3 bases, with 12 bases between the two germline ends. The CDR3 extends over 14 amino acids. Germline lookup yields CDR1 MDHEN and CDR2 SYDVKM. The CDR3 nucleotides are TGTGCCAGCAGGGGGGTTCCAGCCAATCAGCCCCAGCATTTT. Translation gives CASRGVPANQPQHF.

As regards this clonotype: An end of the junction differs from the germline gene, which may be a read error. In nucleotides, the CDR3 is TGTGCCAGCAGTCACTCAGGGGGGCAGTTCTTC. This encodes CASSHSGGQFF. J is TRBJ2-1 and V is TRBV6-2 or TRBV6-3, with 7 bases matching TRBD1. The CDR3 is 11 amino acids. The germline V gene encodes CDR1 MNHEY and CDR2 SVGEGT.